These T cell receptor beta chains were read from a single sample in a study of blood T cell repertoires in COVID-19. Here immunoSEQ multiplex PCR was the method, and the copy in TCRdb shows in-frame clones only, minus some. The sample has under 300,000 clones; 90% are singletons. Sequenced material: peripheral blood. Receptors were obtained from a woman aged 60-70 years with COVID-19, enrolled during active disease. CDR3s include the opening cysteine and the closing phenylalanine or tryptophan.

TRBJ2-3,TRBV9,CASSVSGGPTDTQYF
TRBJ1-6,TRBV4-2,CASSQDPGGINSPLHF
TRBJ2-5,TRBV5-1,CASSLGSSGGAETQYF
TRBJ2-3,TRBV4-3,CASRKGTGADTQYF
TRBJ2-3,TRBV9,CASSVASGTGTDTQYF
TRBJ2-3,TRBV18,CASSPRTSGGSSTDTQYF
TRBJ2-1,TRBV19,CASTRNNEQFF
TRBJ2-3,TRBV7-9,CASSQGAGDTQYF
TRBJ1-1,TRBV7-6,CASSPAGDREFSRNTEAFF
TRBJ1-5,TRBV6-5,CASRRSGGRQPQHF
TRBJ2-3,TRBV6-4,CASSKGTKHRTDTQYF
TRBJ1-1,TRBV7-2,CASSTTGGIDTEAFF
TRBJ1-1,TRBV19,CASSDRLNTEAFF
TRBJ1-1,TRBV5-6,CASSSVNTEAFF
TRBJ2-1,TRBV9,CASSATGPNEQFF
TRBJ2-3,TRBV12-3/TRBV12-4,CASRASTDTQYF
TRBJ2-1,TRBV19,CASSISGQEVYNEQFF
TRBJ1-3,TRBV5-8,CASSMRTGYLSGNTIYF
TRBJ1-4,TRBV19,CASTQKTVNEKLFF
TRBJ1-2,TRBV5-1,CASSLDRSAIYGYTF
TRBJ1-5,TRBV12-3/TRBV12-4,CASSSPREPQHF
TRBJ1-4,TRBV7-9,CASSLGQGDEKLFF
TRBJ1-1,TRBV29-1,CSVGLGLWATEAFF
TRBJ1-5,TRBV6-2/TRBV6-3,CASSETRGGNQPQHF
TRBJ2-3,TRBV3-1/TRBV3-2,CASSLGAADTQYF
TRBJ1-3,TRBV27,CASSPTGGGNTIYF
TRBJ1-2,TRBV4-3,CASSQDRQGLSYTF
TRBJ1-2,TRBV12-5,CASGLVPVEGADGYTF
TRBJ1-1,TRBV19,CASSTPPGRYTEAFF
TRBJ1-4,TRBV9,CASSVSATNEKLFF
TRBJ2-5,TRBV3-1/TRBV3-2,CASSQDSGGLETQYF
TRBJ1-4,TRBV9,CASSEGQTNEKLFF
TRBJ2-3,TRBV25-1,CASSSGTLSTDTQYF
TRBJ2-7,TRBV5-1,CASSSTTYEQYF
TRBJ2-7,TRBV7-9,CASSLRRGGRSTYEQYF
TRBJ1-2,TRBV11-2,CASSLAGGRYTF
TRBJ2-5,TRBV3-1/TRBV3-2,CASSQGTGRQETQYF
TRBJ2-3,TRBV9,CASSVAGTPDTDTQYF
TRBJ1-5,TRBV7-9,CASSRGSSNQPQHF